This T cell receptor (beta chain) came from a study of T cell responses to AZD1222 COVID-19 vaccine. This clone has just one count. The antigen is not known. This table comes from immunoSEQ multiplex PCR, and its TCRdb copy is limited to in-frame clones, with some not included. The repertoire consists of 120,000 or so clones, with about nine tenths occurring once and the leading ten covering around 8%. Study-level results: Compared with day 0, the breadth and depth of the Spike-specific TCR repertoire rose significantly after two doses of AZD1222. The donors showed a predominance of white British ancestry and of females, with possible underestimation of clonal diversity. Repertoire sampling was restricted to post-peak T cell response timepoints.

The receptor was isolated from an adult who received the AZD1222 COVID-19 vaccine. This specimen consisted of peripheral blood, obtained 28 days after the second AZD1222 dose.

In DNA form, the CDR3 reads TGTGCCAGCTCACCACAACGCCTTAGCGGGAGATTACATGAGCAGTTCTTC. Amino acid sequence: CASSPQRLSGRLHEQFF. V gene TRBV18 combines with J gene TRBJ2-1; 9 bases are shared with TRBD2. The trim removed 1 base at V and 8 bases at J, leaving 12 bases unmatched. Germline CDR1 KGHSH, CDR2 LQKENI. This CDR3 is 17 amino acids long.